A single sample gave rise to the 28 T cell receptor beta chains below, sequenced in a study of T cell responses to AZD1222 COVID-19 vaccine. Sequencing was performed with immunoSEQ multiplex PCR; in TCRdb, only in-frame clones are kept and a portion is missing. The sample carries about 150,000 clones, roughly 88% recorded once. Sequencing was performed on peripheral blood, taken on day 0 of AZD1222 vaccination. These receptors all come from an adult in good health.

In the case of this clone: Different DNA sequences within this sample yield the same CDR3. The chain employs TRBV4-3 and TRBJ1-2; D is unresolved. This CDR3 has 14 residues. Trimming took off 0 bases at V and 3 bases at J, with 8 bases between the two ends. Germline assignment: CDR1 LGHNA and CDR2 YSLEER. The CDR3, as DNA: TGCGCCAGCAGCCAAGAGGCCGGGGACTATGGCTACACCTTC. Protein sequence: CASSQEAGDYGYTF.

This clone has only a few counts. The chain joins TRBV29-1 to TRBJ2-6; D remains unclear. The V gene's germline CDR1 is SQVTM and CDR2 ANQGSEA. The CDR3 has 12 residues. V lost 7 bases to trimming and J lost 2 bases, with 6 bases between them. CDR3 loop: CSAEAGANVLTF. CDR3 DNA: TGCAGCGCAGAAGCTGGGGCCAACGTCCTGACTTTC.

V gene TRBV19 combines with J gene TRBJ1-5; D unresolved. Germline V gives CDR1 LNHDA, CDR2 SQIVND (reference sequence). V lost 5 bases, J lost 0 bases, and 2 bases lay in between. This CDR3 has 12 amino acids. The CDR3 DNA is TGTGCCAGTAGTGCTAGCAATCAGCCCCAGCATTTT. This gives the protein CASSASNQPQHF.

CDR3: CASSFREGTEAFF. The CDR3 nucleotides are TGTGCCAGCAGTTTCCGGGAGGGGACTGAAGCTTTCTTT. This rearrangement joins TRBV12-3 or TRBV12-4 to TRBJ1-1; possible D gene TRBD1, 5 bases. Trimming removed 3 bases from V and 5 bases from J, with 10 bases in between. CDR3 length: 13 residues.

This sequence joins TRBV6-5 and TRBJ1-2; D remains ambiguous. Trimming pared 0 bases from V and 5 bases from J, leaving 13 bases between. Germline V lookup: CDR1 MNHEY, CDR2 SVGAGI. The CDR3 consists of 15 residues. In DNA, the CDR3 is TGTGCCAGCAGTTACTCGACGGCAGTGGGGTATGGCTACACCTTC. This codes for CASSYSTAVGYGYTF.

Here the CDR3 DNA reads TGTGCCAGCAGACCCGACCGGACTAGCGGATCGAAAGTCTACAATGAGCAGTTCTTC. Residues: CASRPDRTSGSKVYNEQFF. The chain has TRBV28 and TRBJ2-1; 10 nucleotides match TRBD2. This CDR3 comprises 19 residues. CDR1 is MDHEN, CDR2 SYDVKM, per germline. The junction had 17 bases not matched to a gene; V was cut back by 6 bases and J by 3 bases.

The rearrangement uses TRBV28 and TRBJ1-2; no firm D call. Looked up from germline, CDR1 is MDHEN and CDR2 is SYDVKM. Trimming left V 7 bases short and J 8 bases short, with 14 bases between. This CDR3 is 12 amino acids long. This CDR3 reads CASNMNLEGYTF. CDR3 coding DNA: TGTGCCAGCAATATGAACCTTGAGGGCTACACCTTC.

The gene calls are TRBV28 and TRBJ1-3; 7 nucleotides line up with TRBD1. The length of the CDR3 is 15 residues. With 5 bases clipped from V and 0 bases from J, the junction kept 4 bases outside the gene matches. Germline assignment: CDR1 MDHEN and CDR2 SYDVKM. This chain's CDR3 is CASSTGTVSGNTIYF. The CDR3 DNA sequence: TGTGCCAGCAGTACCGGGACAGTCTCTGGAAACACCATATATTTT.

The chain recombines TRBV5-1 with TRBJ2-3, with TRBD2 identical over 9 bases. Germline V gene sequence: CDR1 SGHRS, CDR2 YFSETQ. This CDR3 has 16 residues. After removal of 4 bases from V and 2 bases from J, the junction contained 8 bases not matched to a gene. This CDR3 is CASSLLAGSITDTQYF. The DNA for the CDR3 is TGCGCCAGCAGCCTCCTAGCGGGGTCCATCACAGATACGCAGTATTTT.

The chain employs TRBV14 and TRBJ1-2; D ambiguous. Trimming shortened V by 0 bases and J by 11 bases, and 10 bases separated the two germline ends. Germline V gene data show CDR1 as SGHDN and CDR2 as FVKESK. This CDR3 has 12 residues. This CDR3 reads CASSQEFLGYTF. CDR3 bases: TGTGCCAGCAGCCAAGAATTTTTGGGTTACACCTTC.

The chain employs TRBV2 and TRBJ1-6, with D possibly matching TRBD1 (6 bases). Trimming took 1 base from V and 9 from J, leaving 13 bases between them. CDR1 and CDR2 from the germline V gene are SNHLY and FYNNEI. This CDR3 spans 15 amino acids. CDR3 amino acids: CASSEGLGGSSPLHF. The CDR3 coding sequence is TGTGCCAGCAGTGAAGGTTTAGGGGGTTCTTCACCCCTCCACTTT.

The V gene is TRBV16, the J gene TRBJ2-5, with D possibly being TRBD1 (6 bases). CDR1 is KGHSY, CDR2 FQNENV, per germline. This CDR3 contains 18 residues. V dropped 3 bases and J dropped 0 bases, with 20 bases sitting between them. The CDR3 DNA reads as TGTGCCAGCAGCCAGATTACAGGGAAGAAGGGGCACCAAGAGACCCAGTACTTC. Translated, it gives CASSQITGKKGHQETQYF.

The gene calls are TRBV19 and TRBJ1-1; 10 nucleotides match TRBD1. CDR1 is LNHDA, CDR2 SQIVND, per germline (reference sequence). The length of the CDR3 is 15 residues. The trim removed 7 bases at V and 6 bases at J, leaving 11 bases unmatched. The DNA of the CDR3 is TGTGCCAGTAACCCTGGGACAGGGGTTTTTCCTGAAGCTTTCTTT. Amino acids: CASNPGTGVFPEAFF.

V is TRBV29-1 and J is TRBJ1-1; 9 positions match TRBD1. J was trimmed by 5 bases and V by 6 bases; bases with no gene match: 7. The length of the CDR3 is 13 residues. The germline CDR1 and CDR2 sequences are SQVTM and ANQGSEA. CDR3 region: CSVGTGSWTEAFF. CDR3 coding DNA: TGCAGCGTGGGGACAGGGAGTTGGACTGAAGCTTTCTTT.

The sample holds one count of this clone. CDR3 coding DNA: TGCGCCAGCGGTTATGGACACGGGAATTCCTACGAGCAGTACTTC. This encodes CASGYGHGNSYEQYF. The V gene is TRBV5-1, the J gene TRBJ2-7; D may be TRBD1 or TRBD2 (5 bases each). CDR1 and CDR2 from the germline V gene are SGHRS and YFSETQ. V was trimmed by 7 bases and J by 1 base, leaving 18 bases between them. The CDR3 contains 15 residues.

The chain joins TRBV7-3 to TRBJ2-1, with D uncertain. The germline V and J ends were trimmed by 1 base and 5 bases, with 6 bases remaining between them. This CDR3 has 13 amino acids. Germline lookup yields CDR1 SGHTA and CDR2 FQGTGA. CDR3 in DNA: TGTGCCAGCAGCTTAAAACGGAACAATGAGCAGTTCTTC. Its translation is CASSLKRNNEQFF.

J is TRBJ1-1 and V is TRBV9, with D possibly being TRBD1 (6 bases). Looked up from germline, CDR1 is SGDLS and CDR2 is YYNGEE. The CDR3 has 16 amino acids. The germline V and J ends were trimmed by 0 bases and 1 base, with 13 bases remaining between them. The CDR3 coding sequence is TGTGCCAGCAGCGTAGGGCCCGGGGGCAGGAACACTGAAGCTTTCTTT. The encoded protein is CASSVGPGGRNTEAFF.

This chain links TRBV7-9 with TRBJ2-7; D is ambiguous. With 3 bases removed from V and 5 bases from J, the gap between germline ends came to 11 bases. The CDR3 spans 13 residues. Germline V gene data show CDR1 as SEHNR and CDR2 as FQNEAQ (reference sequence). The CDR3 region is CASSFFGTDEQYF. Written as DNA, the CDR3 is TGTGCCAGCAGCTTTTTCGGAACCGACGAGCAGTACTTC. The full variable domain, rest sourced from reference TRBV7-9 and TRBJ2-7, is DTGVSQNPRHKITKRGQNVTFRCDPISEHNRLYWYRQTLGQGPEFLTYFQNEAQLEKSRLLSDRFSAERPKGSFSTLEIQRTEQGDSAMYLCASSFFGTDEQYFGPGTRLTVT.

The chain recombines TRBV9 with TRBJ1-1; D may be TRBD1 (5 bases). This CDR3 is 15 amino acids long. Trimming pared 0 bases from V and 3 bases from J, leaving 12 bases between. Germline assignment: CDR1 SGDLS and CDR2 YYNGEE. This chain's CDR3 is CASSVDGGTDTEAFF. For the CDR3, the DNA is TGTGCCAGCAGCGTAGATGGGGGGACCGACACTGAAGCTTTCTTT.

The rearrangement joins TRBV9 to TRBJ2-1; 11 positions agree with TRBD2. The V gene end was trimmed by 4 bases and the J gene end by 8 bases; junction bases not matched to a gene: 11. The length of the CDR3 is 16 residues. Per the germline V gene, CDR1 is SGDLS and CDR2 is YYNGEE. In DNA form, the CDR3 reads TGTGCCAGCAGCACCCAGACCGGGACTAGCGGTGATGAGCAGTTCTTC. Translation gives CASSTQTGTSGDEQFF.

J is TRBJ2-1 and V is TRBV29-1; 15 nucleotides agree with TRBD2. V was clipped by 8 bases and J by 10 bases; unmatched bases: 12. The CDR3 contains 15 residues. Germline V gene data show CDR1 as SQVTM and CDR2 as ANQGSEA. CDR3 sequence: CSLGRTSGRAEEQFF. The CDR3 bases are TGCAGCCTTGGCAGGACTAGCGGGAGGGCTGAAGAGCAGTTCTTC.

The chain has TRBV6-5 and TRBJ1-5; D uncertain. Per germline, CDR1 MNHEY and CDR2 SVGAGI. V lost 2 bases to trimming and J lost 3 bases, with 8 bases between them. The CDR3 sequence is 14 residues long. The DNA of the CDR3 is TGTGCCAGCAGTTACGCAGGAGTCAATCAGCCCCAGCATTTT. Translation: CASSYAGVNQPQHF.

The genes are TRBV3-1 (or the pseudogene TRBV3-2) and TRBJ2-1, with D hard to call. The germline gives CDR1 LGHDT, CDR2 YNNKEL (reference sequence). V was pared by 0 bases and J by 6 bases, with 6 bases between. The length of the CDR3 is 13 residues. This chain's CDR3 is CASSQDRANEQFF. The CDR3 coding sequence is TGTGCCAGCAGCCAAGACCGGGCCAATGAGCAGTTCTTC.

The CDR3 loop reads CASRPPGGRYQPQHF. The CDR3 bases are TGTGCCAGCAGGCCCCCCGGAGGGAGATATCAGCCCCAGCATTTT. V and J are TRBV6-5 and TRBJ1-5; D is ambiguous. Trimming took 6 bases from V and 5 from J, leaving 17 bases between them. In germline, CDR1 is MNHEY, CDR2 SVGAGI. This CDR3 has 15 residues.

The rearrangement links TRBV2 to TRBJ2-2; 9 bases line up with TRBD2. Unmatched junction bases numbered 10, after V lost 7 bases and J lost 7 bases. Germline-derived CDR1 and CDR2 are SNHLY and FYNNEI. The CDR3 covers 15 residues. The CDR3 bases are TGTGCCAGCAAGGAGGTAGCGGGAGCGTACGGGGAGCTGTTTTTT. It codes for CASKEVAGAYGELFF.

V and J are TRBV11-3 and TRBJ2-1; 8 nucleotides match TRBD1. This CDR3 has 16 amino acids. CDR1 is SGHNT, CDR2 YENEEA, per germline. Trimming cost V 5 bases and J 2 bases; bases outside gene matches: 8. The CDR3 reads CASSTRTGTAYNEQFF. For the CDR3, the DNA is TGTGCCAGCAGCACTCGGACAGGGACAGCCTACAATGAGCAGTTCTTC.

The chain links TRBV28 to TRBJ1-5, with a possible D match to TRBD1 (5 bases). Trimming took off 2 bases at V and 9 bases at J, with 17 bases between the two ends. Germline values: CDR1 MDHEN, CDR2 SYDVKM. The CDR3 is made up of 15 amino acids. This CDR3 reads CASSLLLGGGRPQHF. The CDR3 DNA reads as TGTGCCAGCAGTTTACTTCTGGGGGGAGGCAGGCCCCAGCATTTT.

The chain couples TRBV19 to TRBJ2-2; D is possibly TRBD2 (6 bases). The CDR3 sequence is 12 residues long. The germline gives CDR1 LNHDA, CDR2 SQIVND (reference sequence). V was trimmed by 4 bases and J by 6 bases, leaving 6 bases between them. Written as DNA, the CDR3 is TGTGCCAGTAGTAGGGGGGCCGGGGAGCTGTTTTTT. Encoded protein: CASSRGAGELFF.